This T cell receptor beta chain derives from a study of blood T cell repertoires in COVID-19. About the research overall: The United States, Italy and Spain supplied acute and convalescent COVID-19 samples. Sample material is recorded as cDNA or gDNA derived from T cells, B-cell-depleted T cells, or PBMCs.

The authors' processing: The authors estimated nucleated cell counts from reference gene primer amplification. Profiled with immunoSEQ multiplex PCR; TCRdb holds only in-frame clones, not every one. V, J and clone size were drawn from that table, and D and trimming were deduced from the DNA. The sample contains about 51,000 clones, around 90% of which appear only once. The sequenced material came from peripheral blood. This sequence originates from a man in his fifties or sixties with active COVID-19.

CDR3 sequence (DNA): TGTGCCAGCGTGGGTCTCCCGGGAGAAGCGGAGTTCTTC. It codes for CASVGLPGEAEFF. The V gene is TRBV12-3 or TRBV12-4, the J gene TRBJ2-1; D may be TRBD2 (6 bases). The CDR3 is 13 amino acids. With 8 bases removed from V and 14 bases from J, the gap between germline ends came to 22 bases.